The 5 T cell receptor beta chains in this list originate from one sample, sequenced in a study of response to subunit inactivated influenza vaccine. TCRdb redid the calling of the RT-PCR reads with MiXCR, one entry per CDR3 protein. The sample records a few hundred thousand distinct CDR3 sequences, 12% to 15% being singletons. Material: PBMCs from blood, obtained 11 to 12 days after vaccination. Source of these receptors: a man in his forties or fifties who received an inactivated influenza vaccine.

This clonotype occurred a few times. The chain employs TRBV7-2 and TRBJ2-2, with a tentative D call TRBD1 (5 bases). Trimming pared 1 base from V and 6 bases from J, leaving 9 bases between. Germline V gene data show CDR1 as SGHTA and CDR2 as FQGNSA. This CDR3 is built from 14 residues. In nucleotides, the CDR3 is TGTGCCAGCAGCTTAGTGCCCAGGGCCGGGGAGCTGTTTTTT. Amino acid sequence: CASSLVPRAGELFF.

There are a few counts of this clonotype. The chain employs TRBV5-1 and TRBJ2-5; possible D gene TRBD1, 5 bases. The germline V gene encodes CDR1 SGHRS and CDR2 YFSETQ. The CDR3 has 15 amino acids. Trimming left V 4 bases short and J 2 bases short, with 15 bases between. CDR3 loop: CASSLQGILQETQYF. The CDR3 bases are TGCGCCAGCAGCCTCCAGGGTATTCTACAAGAGACCCAGTACTTC.

This clonotype has more than one count but fewer than ten. The chain recombines TRBV12-3 or TRBV12-4 with TRBJ2-7; D uncertain. Trimming left V 5 bases short and J 6 bases short, with 14 bases between. The CDR3 consists of 13 residues. CDR3 region: CASSPRLAAEQYF. The CDR3 region has the DNA TGTGCCAGCAGTCCCCGATTGGCGGCCGAGCAGTACTTC.

The chain uses TRBV12-3 or TRBV12-4 and TRBJ1-1; D gene uncertain. This CDR3 is built from 11 residues. V was pared by 4 bases and J by 11 bases, with 11 bases between. The CDR3 region is CASSSRLVAFF. The CDR3 nucleotides are TGTGCCAGCAGTTCTAGGTTGGTCGCTTTCTTT.

A few counts support this clonotype. The chain links TRBV4-3 to TRBJ2-7; maybe TRBD2 (5 bases). The germline V gene has CDR1 LGHNA and CDR2 YSLEER. Trimming shortened V by 0 bases and J by 1 base, and 13 bases separated the two germline ends. The CDR3 runs to 16 residues. CDR3 sequence (DNA): TGCGCCAGCAGCCAAGATTACGCTAGCTCTTCCTACGAGCAGTACTTC. Amino acid sequence: CASSQDYASSSYEQYF.